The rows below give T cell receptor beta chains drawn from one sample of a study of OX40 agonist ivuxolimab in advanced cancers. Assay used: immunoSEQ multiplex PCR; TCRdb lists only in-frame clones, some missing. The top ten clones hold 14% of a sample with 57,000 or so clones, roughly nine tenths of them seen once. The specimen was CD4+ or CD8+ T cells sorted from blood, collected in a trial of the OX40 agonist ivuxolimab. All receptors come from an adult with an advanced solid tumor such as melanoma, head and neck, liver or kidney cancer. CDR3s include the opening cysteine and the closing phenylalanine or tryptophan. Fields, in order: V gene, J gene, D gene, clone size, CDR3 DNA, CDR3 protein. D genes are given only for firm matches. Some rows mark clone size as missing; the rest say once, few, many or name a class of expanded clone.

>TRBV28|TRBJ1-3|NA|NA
TGTGCCAGCACAGGGGTCGCTGGAAACACCATATATTTT
CASTGVAGNTIYF
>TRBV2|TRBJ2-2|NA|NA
TGTGCCAGCAACGACCGCGACACCGGGGAGCTGTTTTTT
CASNDRDTGELFF
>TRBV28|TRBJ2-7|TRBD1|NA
TGTGCCAGCAGTTTCGTTCGAGGACAGGGGGCATACGAGCAGTACTTC
CASSFVRGQGAYEQYF
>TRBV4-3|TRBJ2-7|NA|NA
TGCGCCAGCAGCCAAGAGTTGGCGGGACCCTACGAGCAGTACTTC
CASSQELAGPYEQYF
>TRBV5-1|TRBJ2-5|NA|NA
TGCGCCAGCAGCCCCCCATCCCGCGGGGCACAAGAGACCCAGTACTTC
CASSPPSRGAQETQYF
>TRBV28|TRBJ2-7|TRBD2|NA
TGTGCCAGCAGTTTATCGGGTAGCGGGGGATACGAGCAGTACTTC
CASSLSGSGGYEQYF
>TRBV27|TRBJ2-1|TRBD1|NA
TGTGCCAGCAGTCCCCCGGGACAGGGCACGAGCTCCTACAATGAGCAGTTCTTC
CASSPPGQGTSSYNEQFF
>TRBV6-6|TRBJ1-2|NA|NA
TGTGCCAGCAGTACATGGGGCGGGGGCTACACCTTC
CASSTWGGGYTF
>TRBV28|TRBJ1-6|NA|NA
TGTGCCACGGATGAGACATCCTATAATTCACCCCTCCACTTT
CATDETSYNSPLHF
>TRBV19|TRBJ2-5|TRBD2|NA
TGTGCCAGTAGTATTGGACCGGGGCGTACTAGCGGCACAGGGACCCAGTACTTC
CASSIGPGRTSGTGTQYF
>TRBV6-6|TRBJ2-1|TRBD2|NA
TGTGCCAGCAGAATTAGCGGGAGGGGCGGGGAGCAGTTCTTC
CASRISGRGGEQFF
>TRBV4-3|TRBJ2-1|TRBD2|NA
TGCGCCAGCAGCCAAATAGCGGGAGGGTCCAATGAGCAGTTCTTC
CASSQIAGGSNEQFF
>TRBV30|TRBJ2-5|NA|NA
TGTGCCTGGAGACTAGGGGGTTCGGAGACCCAGTACTTC
CAWRLGGSETQYF
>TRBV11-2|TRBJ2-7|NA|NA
TGTGCCAGCAGCTCCTTTCTGTCATCCACCTACGAGCAGTACTTC
CASSSFLSSTYEQYF
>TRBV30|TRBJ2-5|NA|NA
TGTGCCTGGAGTTTGAAAGAGACCCAGTACTTC
CAWSLKETQYF
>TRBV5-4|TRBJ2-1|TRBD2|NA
TGTGCCAGCAGCTTTGACGGACTAGCGGGAGCCCGCGGAGAGCAGTTCTTC
CASSFDGLAGARGEQFF
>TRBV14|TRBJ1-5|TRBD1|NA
TGTGCCAGCAGCCAAGACAGGGGGGTTGGCAATCAGCCCCAGCATTTT
CASSQDRGVGNQPQHF
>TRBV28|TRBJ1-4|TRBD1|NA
TGTGCCAGCAGAACCCCAGGGGGCTCGTATGAAAAACTGTTTTTT
CASRTPGGSYEKLFF
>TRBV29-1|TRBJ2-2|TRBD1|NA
TGCAGCGCCCTGGGACAGGGTAGAATAGGGGAGCTGTTTTTT
CSALGQGRIGELFF
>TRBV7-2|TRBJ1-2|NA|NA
TGTGCCAGCAGCTTAGCTCGGGAGGGGATGGGCTACACCTTC
CASSLAREGMGYTF
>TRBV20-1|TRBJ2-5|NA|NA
TGCAGTGCTACGGGACGGGAGACCCAGTACTTC
CSATGRETQYF
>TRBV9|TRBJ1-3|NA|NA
TGTGCCAGCAGCGTAAGGGCTGGTGGAAACACCATATATTTT
CASSVRAGGNTIYF
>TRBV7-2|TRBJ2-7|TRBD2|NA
TGTGCCAGCAGCTTTACTAGCGGGGGTTCCTACGAGCAGTACTTC
CASSFTSGGSYEQYF
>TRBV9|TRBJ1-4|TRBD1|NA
TGTGCCAGCAGCGCGGGGTGGGAGACCAGGGGGACGACTAATGAAAAACTGTTTTTT
CASSAGWETRGTTNEKLFF
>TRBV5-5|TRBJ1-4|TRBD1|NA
TGTGCCAGCAGCTTAACCGGGACAGATCATGAAAAACTGTTTTTT
CASSLTGTDHEKLFF
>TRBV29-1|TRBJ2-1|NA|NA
TGCAGCGTTGACGGTTACTACAATGAGCAGTTCTTC
CSVDGYYNEQFF
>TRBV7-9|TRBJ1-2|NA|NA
TGTGCCAGCAGCTTAGTCGTACAGGGAAGATACACCTTC
CASSLVVQGRYTF
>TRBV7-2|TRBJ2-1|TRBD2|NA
TGTGCCAGCAGCTTAGTAGGGCGGGGGGCTGGCTACAATGAGCAGTTCTTC
CASSLVGRGAGYNEQFF
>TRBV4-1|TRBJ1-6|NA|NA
TGCGCCAGCAGCCAAGCGTTCGGACAGTACAATTCACCCCTCCACTTT
CASSQAFGQYNSPLHF
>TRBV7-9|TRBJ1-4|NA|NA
TGTGCCAGCAGCTTAACGTCAGGGAATGAAAAACTGTTTTTT
CASSLTSGNEKLFF
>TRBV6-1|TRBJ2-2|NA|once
TGTGCCAGCGGGCGGGGGACAGTTTCCACCGGGGAGCTGTTTTTT
CASGRGTVSTGELFF
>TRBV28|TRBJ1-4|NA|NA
TGTGCCAGCAGTTTCTCAGGGTCAACTAATGAAAAACTGTTTTTT
CASSFSGSTNEKLFF
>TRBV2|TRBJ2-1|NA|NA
TGTGCCTTATCAATTGAGCAGTTCTTC
CALSIEQFF
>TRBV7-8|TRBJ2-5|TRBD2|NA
TGTGCCAGCAGCCCCACCGGGGGGGAGACGGGGACCCAGTACTTC
CASSPTGGETGTQYF
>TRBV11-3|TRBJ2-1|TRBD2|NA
TGTGCCAGCAGCTACGTAGCGGGAGGATCATACAATGAGCAGTTCTTC
CASSYVAGGSYNEQFF
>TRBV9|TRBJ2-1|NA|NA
TGTGCCAGCAGGCCGACTTCGGTCTGCTACAATGAGCAGTTCTTC
CASRPTSVCYNEQFF
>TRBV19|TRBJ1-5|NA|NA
TGTGCCAGTAGTATGGACAACAATCAGCCCCAGCATTTT
CASSMDNNQPQHF
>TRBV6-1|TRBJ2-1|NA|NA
TGTGCCAGCCGCCTTACAGGGAACTCCTACAATGAGCAGTTCTTC
CASRLTGNSYNEQFF
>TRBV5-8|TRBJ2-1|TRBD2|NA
TGTGCCAGCAGCCCCGGGACTAGTTGGAATGAGCAGTTCTTC
CASSPGTSWNEQFF
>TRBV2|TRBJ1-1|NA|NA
TGTGCCAGCCAAAATGGGGCCAAGAACACTGAAGCTTTCTTT
CASQNGAKNTEAFF
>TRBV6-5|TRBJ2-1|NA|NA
TGTGCCAGCAGTTACAGGGCAGTGGGTACGAATGAGCAGTTCTTC
CASSYRAVGTNEQFF
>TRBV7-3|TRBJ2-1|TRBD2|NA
TGTGCCAGCAGCTCGGGACTATCCGGCTATGAGCAGTTCTTC
CASSSGLSGYEQFF
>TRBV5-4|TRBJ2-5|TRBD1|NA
TGTGCCAGCAGCCCGGGACAGGACTTGATAGAGACCCAGTACTTC
CASSPGQDLIETQYF
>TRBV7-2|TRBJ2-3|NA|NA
TGTGCCAGCAGCTTTGACGCGCCAGATACGCAGTATTTT
CASSFDAPDTQYF
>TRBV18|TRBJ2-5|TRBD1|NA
TGTGCCAGCTCACCTTTTAAGGGACAGACAACCCAAGAGACCCAGTACTTC
CASSPFKGQTTQETQYF
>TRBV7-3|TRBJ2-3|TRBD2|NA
TGTGCCAGCAGCCAGGGTGGTAGCGGGAGAACAGATACGCAGTATTTT
CASSQGGSGRTDTQYF
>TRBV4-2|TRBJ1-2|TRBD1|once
TGTGCCAGCAGCCAACCTACGACAGGGTATGGCTACACCTTC
CASSQPTTGYGYTF
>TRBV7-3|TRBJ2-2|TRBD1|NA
TGTGCCAGCAGCTTAAACCGGGACAGGGGGCGTACCGGGGAGCTGTTTTTT
CASSLNRDRGRTGELFF
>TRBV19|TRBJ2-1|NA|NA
TGTGCCAGTAGTATCGGTTTGGTGACTAGAGGTTACAATGAGCAGTTCTTC
CASSIGLVTRGYNEQFF
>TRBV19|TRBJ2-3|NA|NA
TGTGCCAGTAGTGCGGGGAGGCGTGTGGCTACGCAGTATTTT
CASSAGRRVATQYF
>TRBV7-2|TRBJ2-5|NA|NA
TGTGCCAGCAGCTTAGGTTTGGAGACCCAGTACTTC
CASSLGLETQYF
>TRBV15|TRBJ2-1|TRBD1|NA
TGTGCCACCAGCAGAGATACAGGACAGGGGACGCAGTTCTTC
CATSRDTGQGTQFF